The T cell receptor (beta chain) under discussion was sequenced for a study of T cell repertoires in cytomegalovirus infection. TCRdb reprocessed the reads via MiXCR and lists one record per CDR3 protein. The table includes some 270,000 distinct CDR3 sequences, around 20% detected once. In the case of this clonotype: Antigen specificity is unknown.

The V gene end was trimmed by 5 bases and the J gene end by 9 bases; junction bases not matched to a gene: 6. Germline assignment: CDR1 MNHEY and CDR2 SVGEGT. The CDR3 has 15 amino acids. Sample: cultured PBMCs, taken from culture after CMV antigen stimulation. J is TRBJ2-1 and V is TRBV6-2 or TRBV6-3; the match to TRBD2 covers 14 bases. This sequence originates from a human donor in good health (CMV status not recorded). Some clones in this sample may be carry-over from other donors' samples. As DNA, the CDR3 is TGTGCCAGCAGTCAGACTAGCGGGAGGGCAAGTGAGCAGTTCTTC. Translation: CASSQTSGRASEQFF.